The 11 T cell receptor beta chains below all came from one sample that was sequenced in a study of T and B cells in COVID-19 patients. From blood, about 240-500 ng of genomic DNA served as TRB template. TRB rearrangements were amplified by multiplex PCR with BIOMED2 TRB-A/B primers. TCRdb itself ran the multiplex PCR reads through MiXCR, one entry per CDR3 protein. This table holds around 2,900 distinct CDR3 sequences, around 24% found once. Sequencing input: blood. The receptors were gathered from a human donor with active COVID-19.

This clonotype is classed as medium-sized. The chain couples TRBV19 to TRBJ2-1; 9 bases map to TRBD2. The junction had 3 bases not matched to a gene; V was cut back by 6 bases and J by 0 bases. The CDR3 consists of 15 residues. Germline V gene lookup returns CDR1 LNHDA and CDR2 SQIVND (reference sequence). The CDR3 spells CASRSSGGSYNEQFF. The CDR3 coding sequence is TGTGCCAGTAGGAGTAGCGGGGGCTCCTACAATGAGCAGTTCTTC.

V and J are TRBV13 and TRBJ2-1; D is undetermined. Trimming stripped 5 bases from V and 0 bases from J, with 2 bases between. The CDR3 is made up of 12 amino acids. Germline CDR1 is PRHDT and CDR2 is FYEKMQ (reference sequence). The CDR3 coding sequence is TGTGCCAGCAGCCCCTCCTACAATGAGCAGTTCTTC. Translated: CASSPSYNEQFF.

This clonotype qualifies as large. This chain joins TRBV19 and TRBJ2-2, with D uncertain. The CDR3 has 12 amino acids. Germline V lookup: CDR1 LNHDA, CDR2 SQIVND (reference sequence). V was pared by 1 base and J by 6 bases, with 3 bases between. CDR3 amino acids: CASSIVPGELFF. CDR3 DNA sequence: TGTGCCAGTAGTATAGTGCCCGGGGAGCTGTTTTTT.

A single count supports this clonotype. Being one base from a much bigger clone, this may be a read error. V and J are TRBV12-3 or TRBV12-4 and TRBJ2-3, with D perhaps given as TRBD1 or TRBD2 (5 bases each). The CDR3 is 17 amino acids. The CDR3 protein is CAISKTGGGTGTDTQYF. The CDR3 region has the DNA TGTGCCATCAGTAAGACCGGTGGTGGGACCGGCACAGATACGCAGTATTTT.

This chain connects TRBV20-1 to TRBJ1-4; no clear D gene. V gave up 7 bases and J gave up 8 bases, with 17 bases separating them. Germline V gives CDR1 DFQATT, CDR2 SNEGSKA (reference sequence). The CDR3 has 13 amino acids. The CDR3 loop is CSVPGLGSEKLFF. DNA of the CDR3: TGCAGTGTTCCGGGCCTGGGATCCGAAAAACTGTTTTTT.

Concerning this clonotype: The junction and the germline gene differ at one end; a read error may be behind it. V is TRBV4-3 and J is TRBJ2-3; D may correspond to TRBD1 or TRBD2 (6 bases each). Germline V lookup: CDR1 LGHNA, CDR2 YSLEER. The CDR3 consists of 16 residues. The CDR3 DNA sequence: TGTGCCAGCAGCCAAACCGGTAGGGGGGACACAGATACGCAGTATTTT. Its translation is CASSQTGRGDTDTQYF.

This clonotype ranks as medium-sized. The V call is TRBV29-1, the J call TRBJ1-5; perhaps TRBD1 as D (5 bases). Trimming shortened V by 6 bases and J by 2 bases, and 11 bases separated the two germline ends. This CDR3 comprises 13 residues. Germline lookup yields CDR1 SQVTM and CDR2 ANQGSEA. The CDR3 nucleotides read TGCAGCGTGGGGGGAATGGGCAATCAGCCCCAGCATTTT. This sequence encodes CSVGGMGNQPQHF.

This clonotype is termed medium-sized (0.01 to 0.1%). Here the CDR3 DNA reads TGTGCCAGCAGTTCCCTCACTCAGCCCTCCTACAATGAGCAGTTCTTC. This sequence encodes CASSSLTQPSYNEQFF. The gene calls are TRBV6-2 or TRBV6-3 and TRBJ2-1; D gene uncertain. The CDR3 is 16 amino acids. Germline assignment: CDR1 MNHEY and CDR2 SVGEGT. With 4 bases removed from V and 0 bases from J, the gap between germline ends came to 13 bases.

This clonotype has a handful of counts. Relative to the germline gene, one junction end is altered; a read error may explain this. V and J are TRBV4-2 and TRBJ2-2; D is ambiguous. In germline, CDR1 is LGHNA, CDR2 YNFKEQ. This CDR3 region has 15 residues. CDR3 sequence (DNA): TGCGCCAGCAGCCAAGTGACGGACGGAACCGGGGAGCTGTTTTTT. Its translation is CASSQVTDGTGELFF.

By frequency in the sample, this clonotype is medium-sized. The V call is TRBV18, the J call TRBJ1-6; D is unresolved. The CDR3 covers 14 residues. Trimming stripped 3 bases from V and 5 bases from J, with 8 bases between. In germline, CDR1 is KGHSH, CDR2 LQKENI. CDR3 protein: CASSPPGHNSPLHF. The CDR3 DNA sequence: TGTGCCAGCTCACCCCCGGGCCATAATTCACCCCTCCACTTT.

The genes are TRBV6-1 and TRBJ1-5; 10 bases map to TRBD1. V was pared by 7 bases and J by 4 bases, with 4 bases of the junction left unmatched. This CDR3 comprises 14 residues. The germline V gene encodes CDR1 MNHNS and CDR2 SASEGT. CDR3 region: CASTWDRGNQPQHF. In nucleotides, the CDR3 is TGTGCCAGCACATGGGACAGGGGTAATCAGCCCCAGCATTTT.